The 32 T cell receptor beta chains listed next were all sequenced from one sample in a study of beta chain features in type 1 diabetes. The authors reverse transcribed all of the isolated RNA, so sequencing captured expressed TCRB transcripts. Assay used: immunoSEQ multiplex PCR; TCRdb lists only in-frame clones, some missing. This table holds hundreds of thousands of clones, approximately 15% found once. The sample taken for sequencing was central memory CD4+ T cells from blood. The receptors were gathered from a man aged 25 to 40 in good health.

This CDR3 is CASSLLGTGGNYGYTF. The CDR3 nucleotides read TGTGCCAGCAGCCTCCTTGGGACAGGGGGGAACTATGGCTACACCTTC. The V call is TRBV7-2, the J call TRBJ1-2, with 11 bases identical to TRBD1. The germline CDR1 and CDR2 sequences are SGHTA and FQGNSA. The CDR3 sequence is 16 residues long. V was pared by 5 bases and J by 2 bases, with 7 bases of the junction left unmatched.

DNA of the CDR3: TGCGCCAGCAGCCAAGACCCCATCGACAGCTCCCGGGCTTCACCCCTCCACTTT. Amino acids: CASSQDPIDSSRASPLHF. The chain is built from TRBV4-1 and TRBJ1-6; D possibly corresponds to TRBD1 (5 bases). CDR1 is MGHRA, CDR2 YSYEKL, per germline. The V end was cut by 0 bases, the J end by 9 bases, with 21 bases between. This CDR3 region has 18 residues.

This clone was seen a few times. DNA for the CDR3: TGTGCCAGCTCACCGACAGGGGCGAATAATTCACCCCTCCACTTT. Its protein is CASSPTGANNSPLHF. This rearrangement joins TRBV18 to TRBJ1-6; TRBD1 agrees at 8 bases. This CDR3 has 15 amino acids. The junction had 3 bases not matched to a gene; V was cut back by 3 bases and J by 5 bases. Germline V lookup: CDR1 KGHSH, CDR2 LQKENI.

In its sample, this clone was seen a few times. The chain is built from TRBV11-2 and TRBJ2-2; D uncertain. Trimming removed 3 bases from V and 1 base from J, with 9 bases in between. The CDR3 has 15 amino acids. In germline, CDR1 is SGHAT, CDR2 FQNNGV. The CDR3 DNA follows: TGTGCCAGCAGCTTTGCAGCGAGGAACACCGGGGAGCTGTTTTTT. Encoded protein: CASSFAARNTGELFF.

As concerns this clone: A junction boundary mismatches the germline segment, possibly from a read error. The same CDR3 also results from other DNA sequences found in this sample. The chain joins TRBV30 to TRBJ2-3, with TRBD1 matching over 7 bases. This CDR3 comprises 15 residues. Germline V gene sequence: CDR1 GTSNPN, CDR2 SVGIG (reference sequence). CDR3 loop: CAWSRQGGGTDTQYF. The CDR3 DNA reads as TGTGCCTGGAGCCGACAGGGTGGTGGCACAGATACGCAGTATTTC. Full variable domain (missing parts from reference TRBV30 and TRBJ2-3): SQTIHQWPATLVQPVGSPLSLECTVEGTSNPNLYWYRQAAGRGLQLLFYSVGIGQISSEVPQNLSASRPQDRQFILSSKKLLLSDSGFYLCAWSRQGGGTDTQYFGPGTRLTVL.

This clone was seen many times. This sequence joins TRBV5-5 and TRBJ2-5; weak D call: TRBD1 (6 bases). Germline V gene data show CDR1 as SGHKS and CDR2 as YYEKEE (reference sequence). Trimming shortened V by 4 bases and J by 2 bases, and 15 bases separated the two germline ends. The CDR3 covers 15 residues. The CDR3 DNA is TGTGCCAGCAGCCGCCGGGTGGGACAACAAGAGACCCAGTACTTC. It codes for CASSRRVGQQETQYF.

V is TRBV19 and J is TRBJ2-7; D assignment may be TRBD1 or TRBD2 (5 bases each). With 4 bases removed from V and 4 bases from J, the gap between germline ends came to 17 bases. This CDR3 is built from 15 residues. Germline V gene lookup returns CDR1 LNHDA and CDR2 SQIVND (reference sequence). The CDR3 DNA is TGTGCCAGTAGTAATCGCCTCGAATGGGGGTACGAGCAGTACTTC. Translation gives CASSNRLEWGYEQYF. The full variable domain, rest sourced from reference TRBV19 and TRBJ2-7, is DGGITQSPKYLFRKEGQNVTLSCEQNLNHDAMYWYRQDPGQGLRLIYYSQIVNDFQKGDIAEGYSVSREKKESFPLTVTSAQKNPTAFYLCASSNRLEWGYEQYFGPGTRLTVT.

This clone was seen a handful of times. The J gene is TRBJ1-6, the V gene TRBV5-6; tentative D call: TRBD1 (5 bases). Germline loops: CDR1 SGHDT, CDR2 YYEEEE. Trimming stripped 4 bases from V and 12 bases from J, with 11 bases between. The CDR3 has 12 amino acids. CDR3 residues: CASSTGGGPLHF. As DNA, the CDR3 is TGTGCCAGCAGCACCGGCGGGGGACCCCTCCACTTT.

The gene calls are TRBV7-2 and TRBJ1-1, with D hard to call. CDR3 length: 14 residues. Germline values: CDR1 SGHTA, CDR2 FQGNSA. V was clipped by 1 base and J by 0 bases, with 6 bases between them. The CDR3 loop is CASSLGPVNTEAFF. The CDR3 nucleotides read TGTGCCAGCAGCTTAGGGCCTGTGAACACTGAAGCTTTCTTT.

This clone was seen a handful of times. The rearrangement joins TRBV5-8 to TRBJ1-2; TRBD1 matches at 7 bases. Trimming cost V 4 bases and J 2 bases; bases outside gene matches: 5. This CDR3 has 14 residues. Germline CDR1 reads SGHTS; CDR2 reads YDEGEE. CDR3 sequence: CASSQMTGNYGYTF. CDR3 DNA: TGTGCCAGCAGCCAAATGACAGGGAACTATGGCTACACCTTC.

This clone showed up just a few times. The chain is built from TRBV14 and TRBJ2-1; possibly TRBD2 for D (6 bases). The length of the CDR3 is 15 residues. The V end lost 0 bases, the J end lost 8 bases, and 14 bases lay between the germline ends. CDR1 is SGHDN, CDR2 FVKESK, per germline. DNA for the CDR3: TGTGCCAGCAGCCAAGATCGTGTGGAGGGCGATGAGCAGTTCTTC. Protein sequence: CASSQDRVEGDEQFF.

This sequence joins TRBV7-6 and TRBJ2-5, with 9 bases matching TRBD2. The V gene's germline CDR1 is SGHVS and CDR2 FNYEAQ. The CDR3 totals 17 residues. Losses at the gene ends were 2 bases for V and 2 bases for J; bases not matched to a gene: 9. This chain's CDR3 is CASSLSLTSGGQETQYF. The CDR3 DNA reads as TGTGCCAGCAGCTTATCGCTCACAAGCGGGGGGCAAGAGACCCAGTACTTC.

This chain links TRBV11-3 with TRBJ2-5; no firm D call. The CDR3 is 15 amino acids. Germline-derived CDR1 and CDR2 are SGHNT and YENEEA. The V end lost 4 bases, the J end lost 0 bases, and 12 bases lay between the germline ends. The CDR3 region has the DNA TGTGCCAGCAGCTACTTCCGGCAGGACCAAGAGACCCAGTACTTC. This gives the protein CASSYFRQDQETQYF.

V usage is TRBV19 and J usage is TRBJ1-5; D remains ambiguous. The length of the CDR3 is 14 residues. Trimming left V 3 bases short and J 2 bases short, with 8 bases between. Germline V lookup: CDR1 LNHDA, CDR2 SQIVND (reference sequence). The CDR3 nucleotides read TGTGCCAGTAGTATTACCGTCGGCAATCAGCCCCAGCATTTT. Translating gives CASSITVGNQPQHF.

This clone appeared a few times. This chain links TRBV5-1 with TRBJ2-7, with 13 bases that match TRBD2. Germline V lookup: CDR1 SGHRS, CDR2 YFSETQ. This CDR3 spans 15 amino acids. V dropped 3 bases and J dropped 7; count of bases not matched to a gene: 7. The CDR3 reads CASSSGTSGAREQYF. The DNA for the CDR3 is TGCGCCAGCAGCTCCGGGACTAGCGGGGCGCGGGAGCAGTACTTC.

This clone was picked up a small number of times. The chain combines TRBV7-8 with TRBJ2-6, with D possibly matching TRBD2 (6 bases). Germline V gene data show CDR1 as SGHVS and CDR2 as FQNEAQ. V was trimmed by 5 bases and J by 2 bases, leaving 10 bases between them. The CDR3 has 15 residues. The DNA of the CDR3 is TGTGCCAGCAGCCGCGGGGATACTGGGGCCAACGTCCTGACTTTC. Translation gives CASSRGDTGANVLTF.

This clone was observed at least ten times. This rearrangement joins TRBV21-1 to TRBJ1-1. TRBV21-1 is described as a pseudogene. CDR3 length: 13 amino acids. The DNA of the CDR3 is TGTGCCAGCTCTAAGGGGAGGAACACTGAAGCTTTCTTT. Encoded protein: CASSKGRNTEAFF.

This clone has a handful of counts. This CDR3 reads CASSDRLATTGELFF. DNA for the CDR3: TGTGCCAGCAGCGATCGGCTAGCCACCACCGGGGAGCTGTTTTTT. The V gene is TRBV9, the J gene TRBJ2-2; possibly TRBD2 for D (5 bases). Trimming pared 3 bases from V and 4 bases from J, leaving 13 bases between. The CDR3 covers 15 residues. The germline gives CDR1 SGDLS, CDR2 YYNGEE.

The CDR3 spells CASRRVVVQHARNTIYF. The CDR3 DNA is TGTGCCAGCAGACGAGTTGTAGTACAACACGCACGAAACACCATATATTTT. This rearrangement joins TRBV21-1 to TRBJ1-3. TRBV21-1 is flagged as a pseudogene. This CDR3 is built from 17 residues.

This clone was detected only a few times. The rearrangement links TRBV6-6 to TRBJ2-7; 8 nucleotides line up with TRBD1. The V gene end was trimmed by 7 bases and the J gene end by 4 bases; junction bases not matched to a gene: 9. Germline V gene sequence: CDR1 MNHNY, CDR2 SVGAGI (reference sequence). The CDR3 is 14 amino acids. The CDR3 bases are TGTGCCAGCATCCTAGACAGGGGAAAATACGAGCAGTACTTC. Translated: CASILDRGKYEQYF.

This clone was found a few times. In DNA, the CDR3 is TGTGCCAGCAGCTTGGCCGCCGAAGCTTTCTTT. Its protein product is CASSLAAEAFF. This sequence joins TRBV7-2 and TRBJ1-1, with D hard to call. In germline, CDR1 is SGHTA, CDR2 FQGNSA. Trimming cost V 3 bases and J 8 bases, with 7 bases left between them. This CDR3 is 11 amino acids long.

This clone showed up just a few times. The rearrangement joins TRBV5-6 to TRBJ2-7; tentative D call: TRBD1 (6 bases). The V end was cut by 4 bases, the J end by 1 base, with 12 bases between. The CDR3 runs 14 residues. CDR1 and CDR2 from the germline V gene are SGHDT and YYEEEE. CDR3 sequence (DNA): TGTGCCAGCAGCCCGCAGGGGATTTCCTACGAGCAGTACTTC. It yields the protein CASSPQGISYEQYF.

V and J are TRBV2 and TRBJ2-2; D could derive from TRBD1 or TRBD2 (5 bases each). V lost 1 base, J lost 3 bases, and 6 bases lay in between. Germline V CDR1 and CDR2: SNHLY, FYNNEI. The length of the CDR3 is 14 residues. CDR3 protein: CASSEGGYTGELFF. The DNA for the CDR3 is TGTGCCAGCAGTGAAGGGGGGTACACCGGGGAGCTGTTTTTT.

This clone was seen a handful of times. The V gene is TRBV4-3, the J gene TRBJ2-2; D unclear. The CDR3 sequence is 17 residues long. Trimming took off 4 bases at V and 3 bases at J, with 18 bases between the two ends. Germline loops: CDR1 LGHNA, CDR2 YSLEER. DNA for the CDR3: TGCGCCAGCAGCCCCCGACTTGAGGCGCTATACACCGGGGAGCTGTTTTTT. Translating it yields CASSPRLEALYTGELFF.

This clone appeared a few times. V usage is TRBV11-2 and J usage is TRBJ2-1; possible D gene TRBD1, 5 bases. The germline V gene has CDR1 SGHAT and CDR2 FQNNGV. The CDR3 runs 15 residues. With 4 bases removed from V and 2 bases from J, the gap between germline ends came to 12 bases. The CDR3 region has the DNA TGTGCCAGCAGCTCCATGGACACAGCCTACAATGAGCAGTTCTTC. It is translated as CASSSMDTAYNEQFF.

The CDR3 protein is CASSLQAGYVETQYF. Written as DNA, the CDR3 is TGTGCCAGCAGCCTTCAAGCGGGATATGTAGAGACCCAGTACTTC. The chain combines TRBV11-2 with TRBJ2-5, with TRBD2 matching 7 bases. J was trimmed by 4 bases and V by 5 bases; bases with no gene match: 10. From germline, CDR1 is SGHAT and CDR2 FQNNGV. The CDR3 has 15 residues. The entire variable domain, with the rest obtained from reference TRBV11-2 and TRBJ2-5, is as follows: EAGVAQSPRYKIIEKRQSVAFWCNPISGHATLYWYQQILGQGPKLLIQFQNNGVVDDSQLPKDRFSAERLKGVDSTLKIQPAKLEDSAVYLCASSLQAGYVETQYFGPGTRLLVL.

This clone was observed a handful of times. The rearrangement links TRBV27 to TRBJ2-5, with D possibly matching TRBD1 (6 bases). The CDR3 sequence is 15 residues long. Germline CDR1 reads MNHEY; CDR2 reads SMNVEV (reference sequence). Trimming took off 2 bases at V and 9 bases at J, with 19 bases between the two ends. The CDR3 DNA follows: TGTGCCAGCAGTTTACTAGGCAGGGGCCAGCTGGCCCAGTACTTC. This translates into CASSLLGRGQLAQYF.

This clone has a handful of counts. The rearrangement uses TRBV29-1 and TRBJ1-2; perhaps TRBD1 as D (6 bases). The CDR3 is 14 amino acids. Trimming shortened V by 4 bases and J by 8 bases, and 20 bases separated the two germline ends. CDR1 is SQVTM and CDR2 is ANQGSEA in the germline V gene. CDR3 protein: CSVGEGHPSLGYTF. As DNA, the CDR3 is TGCAGCGTTGGCGAGGGACACCCCTCGTTGGGCTACACCTTC.

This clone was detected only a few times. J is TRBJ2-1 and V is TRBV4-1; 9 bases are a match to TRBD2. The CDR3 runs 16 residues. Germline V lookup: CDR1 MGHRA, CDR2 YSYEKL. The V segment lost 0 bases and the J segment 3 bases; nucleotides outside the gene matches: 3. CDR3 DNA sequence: TGCGCCAGCAGCCAAGACTTGCGGGGGGGCTACAATGAGCAGTTCTTC. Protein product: CASSQDLRGGYNEQFF.

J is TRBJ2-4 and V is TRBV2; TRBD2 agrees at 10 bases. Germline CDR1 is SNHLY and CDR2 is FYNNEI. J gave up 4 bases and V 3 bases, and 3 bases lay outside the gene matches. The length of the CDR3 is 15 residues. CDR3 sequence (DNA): TGTGCCAGCAGTGAGAGCGGGGGGGATAAAAACATTCAGTACTTC. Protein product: CASSESGGDKNIQYF.

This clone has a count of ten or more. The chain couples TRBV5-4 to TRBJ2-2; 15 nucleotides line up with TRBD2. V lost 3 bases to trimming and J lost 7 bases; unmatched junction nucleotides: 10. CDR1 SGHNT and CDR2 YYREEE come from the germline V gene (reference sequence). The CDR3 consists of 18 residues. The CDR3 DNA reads TGTGCCAGCAGCTCCCGGACTAGCGGGGGGGCCGTAATCGGGGAGCTGTTTTTT. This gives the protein CASSSRTSGGAVIGELFF.

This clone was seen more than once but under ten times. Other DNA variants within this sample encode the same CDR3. Here the CDR3 reads CASSQGLNQPQHF. For the CDR3, the DNA is TGCGCCAGCAGCCAGGGACTCAATCAGCCCCAGCATTTT. The chain combines TRBV4-3 with TRBJ1-5; weak D call: TRBD1 (5 bases). Germline V gene data show CDR1 as LGHNA and CDR2 as YSLEER. This CDR3 comprises 13 residues. Trimming stripped 3 bases from V and 3 bases from J, with 6 bases between.